This T cell receptor beta chain is drawn from a study of blood T cell repertoires in COVID-19. The authors' processing: Researchers report that nucleated cell counts were estimated from reference gene primer amplification. TCRdb keeps only in-frame clones here, not all; method: immunoSEQ multiplex PCR. V and J calls and clone size are as listed in that table; D and trimming were resolved from the DNA. This table has more than 70,000 clones, roughly 83% appearing once. The CDR3 totals 13 residues. V was shortened by 5 bases and J by 3 bases, with 11 bases between the two germline ends. CDR1 KGHSH and CDR2 LQKENI come from the germline V gene.

V usage is TRBV18 and J usage is TRBJ2-7; unclear D gene. The source material was peripheral blood. The TCR comes from a human donor in a cohort sampled during active COVID-19. CDR3 bases: TGTGCCAGCTCAGTAACCGAGGACTACGAGCAGTACTTC. Translating gives CASSVTEDYEQYF.